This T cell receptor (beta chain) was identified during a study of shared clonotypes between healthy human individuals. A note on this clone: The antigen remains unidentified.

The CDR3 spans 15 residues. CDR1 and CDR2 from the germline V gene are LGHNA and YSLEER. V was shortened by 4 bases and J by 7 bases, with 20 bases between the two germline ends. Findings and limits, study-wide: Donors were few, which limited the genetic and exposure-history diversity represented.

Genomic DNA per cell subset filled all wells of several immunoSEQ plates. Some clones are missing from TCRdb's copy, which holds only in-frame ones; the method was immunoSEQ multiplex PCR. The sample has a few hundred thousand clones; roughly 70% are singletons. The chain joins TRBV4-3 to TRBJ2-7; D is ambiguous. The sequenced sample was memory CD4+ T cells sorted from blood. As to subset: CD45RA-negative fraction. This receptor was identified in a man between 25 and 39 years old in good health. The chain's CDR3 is CASSPSPTPTWEQYF. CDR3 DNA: TGCGCCAGCAGCCCATCCCCAACACCGACTTGGGAGCAGTACTTC.